This passage covers 14 T cell receptor beta chains from one sample sequenced in a study of shared clonotypes between healthy human individuals. Libraries were prepared by immunoSEQ multiplex PCR; TCRdb keeps only in-frame clonotypes and omits some of them. The sample shows roughly 2.6 million clones, around 90% of them seen only once. Sequenced sample: naive CD4+ T cells sorted from blood. Noted subset: CD45RA+ positively selected. All receptors derive from a young man in good health.

The genes are TRBV9 and TRBJ2-1; D possibly uses TRBD1 or TRBD2 (5 bases each). CDR3 length: 15 amino acids. Trimming stripped 2 bases from V and 5 bases from J, with 14 bases between. Germline CDR1 is SGDLS and CDR2 is YYNGEE. Written as DNA, the CDR3 is TGTGCCAGCAGCGTGATGGGGACCACTAACAATGAGCAGTTCTTC. Residues: CASSVMGTTNNEQFF. The whole variable domain, filled in from reference TRBV9 and TRBJ2-1, reads DSGVTQTPKHLITATGQRVTLRCSPRSGDLSVYWYQQSLDQGLQFLIQYYNGEERAKGNILERFSAQQFPDLHSELNLSSLELGDSALYFCASSVMGTTNNEQFFGPGTRLTVL.

Written as DNA, the CDR3 is TGCGCCAGCAGGGCCAGGACAGGGGGGCGGAACTTAACCGGGGAGCTGTTTTTT. Residues: CASRARTGGRNLTGELFF. The chain carries TRBV10-1 and TRBJ2-2; 10 bases are shared with TRBD1. The CDR3 totals 18 residues. J was trimmed by 5 bases and V by 6 bases; bases with no gene match: 15. Germline-derived CDR1 and CDR2 are WNHNN and SYGVQD (reference sequence).

As to this clone: Other DNA sequences in this specimen translate into the identical CDR3. The CDR3 sequence is CASSPLGGTDTQYF. The CDR3 bases are TGTGCCAGCTCACCACTTGGTGGCACAGATACGCAGTATTTT. This chain joins TRBV18 and TRBJ2-3; no reliable D call. The V end was cut by 1 base, the J end by 1 base, with 6 bases between. The germline V gene has CDR1 KGHSH and CDR2 LQKENI. This CDR3 has 14 residues.

Remarks on this clone: In the same sample, other DNA sequences code for this CDR3. The chain carries TRBV6-6 and TRBJ1-5; D call uncertain. The V gene lost 2 bases and the J gene lost 2 bases, with 7 bases spanning the gap. The length of the CDR3 is 14 residues. Germline V gives CDR1 MNHNY, CDR2 SVGAGI (reference sequence). CDR3 nucleotide sequence: TGTGCCAGCAGTTACGGCCAGGGCAATCAGCCCCAGCATTTT. It yields the protein CASSYGQGNQPQHF.

This sequence joins TRBV9 and TRBJ2-7; 7 bases line up with TRBD1. Germline loops: CDR1 SGDLS, CDR2 YYNGEE. The CDR3 extends over 14 amino acids. Germline trimming cut 4 bases from V and 3 bases from J; bases unmatched to any gene: 7. The CDR3 nucleotides read TGTGCCAGCAGCTCTCCGGGACAGAACTACGAGCAGTACTTC. It encodes CASSSPGQNYEQYF.

This chain joins TRBV11-2 and TRBJ2-1, with TRBD2 identical over 8 bases. Germline V gene lookup returns CDR1 SGHAT and CDR2 FQNNGV. The V and J ends lost 1 base and 4 bases, in that order; junction bases with no gene match: 3. The CDR3 loop spans 15 amino acids. Here the CDR3 reads CASSLVAGKYNEQFF. The CDR3 DNA reads as TGTGCCAGCAGCTTAGTAGCGGGGAAATACAATGAGCAGTTCTTC.

This clone was counted once. At one end the junction does not follow the germline gene, possibly because of a read error. The CDR3 here is CASSAPGEPFF. As DNA, the CDR3 is TGTGCCAGCAGCGCCCCCGGGGAGCCGTTTTTT. The chain uses TRBV7-8 and TRBJ2-2; possibly TRBD2 for D (5 bases). Germline loops: CDR1 SGHVS, CDR2 FQNEAQ. The CDR3 loop spans 11 amino acids.

This clone has a handful of counts. The genes are TRBV10-3 and TRBJ1-1, with D possibly matching TRBD1 (6 bases). The CDR3 length is 13 residues. The V end lost 4 bases, the J end lost 3 bases, and 9 bases lay between the germline ends. Germline V lookup: CDR1 ENHRY, CDR2 SYGVKD. CDR3 sequence reads: CAISVTGYTEAFF. The CDR3, as DNA: TGTGCCATCAGTGTCACAGGGTACACTGAAGCTTTCTTT.

The J gene is TRBJ1-5, the V gene TRBV30; the D is unclear. Germline CDR1 and CDR2: GTSNPN and SVGIG (reference sequence). The CDR3 has 13 residues. V shed 1 base and J shed 4 bases, with 8 bases lying between them. For the CDR3, the DNA is TGTGCCTGGAGTGGAGACGGGAATCAGCCCCAGCATTTT. Encoded protein: CAWSGDGNQPQHF.

The genes are TRBV6-5 and TRBJ1-6; D remains ambiguous. V was shortened by 4 bases and J by 8 bases, with 9 bases between the two germline ends. The germline V gene encodes CDR1 MNHEY and CDR2 SVGAGI. The length of the CDR3 is 13 residues. The CDR3 reads CASSFWNYSPLHF. The CDR3 nucleotides read TGTGCCAGCAGTTTTTGGAATTATTCACCCCTCCACTTT.

Details on this clone: Within the sample, other DNA sequences also encode this same CDR3. The chain carries TRBV7-9 and TRBJ1-4; D uncertain. Trimming removed 0 bases at V and 8 bases at J, with 7 bases between. Germline V lookup: CDR1 SEHNR, CDR2 FQNEAQ (reference sequence). The CDR3 length is 13 residues. This CDR3 reads CASSLAMGEKLFF. As DNA, the CDR3 is TGTGCCAGCAGCTTAGCTATGGGAGAAAAACTGTTTTTT.

The gene calls are TRBV7-9 and TRBJ1-6; D may be TRBD1 (6 bases). The V end lost 2 bases, the J end lost 8 bases, and 10 bases lay between the germline ends. Germline V gene sequence: CDR1 SEHNR, CDR2 FQNEAQ (reference sequence). This CDR3 spans 14 amino acids. Written as DNA, the CDR3 is TGTGCCAGCAGCTTAACGGGGGCGTATTCACCCCTCCACTTT. Translating gives CASSLTGAYSPLHF. The variable domain in full, completed from reference TRBV7-9 and TRBJ1-6, reads DTGVSQNPRHKITKRGQNVTFRCDPISEHNRLYWYRQTLGQGPEFLTYFQNEAQLEKSRLLSDRFSAERPKGSFSTLEIQRTEQGDSAMYLCASSLTGAYSPLHFGNGTRLTVT.

The chain joins TRBV27 to TRBJ2-6; D is possibly TRBD2 (5 bases). Between the trimmed V and J ends, which lost 9 bases and 3 bases, there was a span of 15 bases. The CDR3 totals 15 residues. The germline V gene encodes CDR1 MNHEY and CDR2 SMNVEV (reference sequence). The CDR3 nucleotides read TGTGCCAGTCGGGATCCATGGAGTGGGGCCAACGTCCTGACTTTC. This codes for CASRDPWSGANVLTF.

V usage is TRBV29-1 and J usage is TRBJ2-2; 10 nucleotides align to TRBD1. The CDR3 covers 15 residues. Trimming removed 7 bases from V and 5 bases from J; junction bases left unmatched: 10. CDR1 is SQVTM and CDR2 is ANQGSEA in the germline V gene. CDR3 protein: CSAGLGQGGTGELFF. CDR3 nucleotide sequence: TGCAGCGCTGGACTAGGACAGGGGGGAACCGGGGAGCTGTTTTTT.